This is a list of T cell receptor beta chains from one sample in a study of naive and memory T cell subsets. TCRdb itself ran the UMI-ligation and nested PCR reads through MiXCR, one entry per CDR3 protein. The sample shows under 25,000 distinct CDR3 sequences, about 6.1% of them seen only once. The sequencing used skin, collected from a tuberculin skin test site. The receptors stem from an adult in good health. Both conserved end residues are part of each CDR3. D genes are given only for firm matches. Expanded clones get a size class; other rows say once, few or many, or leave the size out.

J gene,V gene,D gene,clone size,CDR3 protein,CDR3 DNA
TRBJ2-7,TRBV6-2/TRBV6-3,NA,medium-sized,CASALYGSGSYEQYF,TGTGCCAGCGCTTTGTACGGGAGTGGTTCCTACGAGCAGTACTTC
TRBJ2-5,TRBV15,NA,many,CATSRDKKTQYF,TGTGCCACCAGCAGAGATAAGAAGACCCAGTACTTC
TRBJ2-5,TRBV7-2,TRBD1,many,CASSRDRAQETQYF,TGTGCCAGCAGCCGGGACAGAGCCCAAGAGACCCAGTACTTC
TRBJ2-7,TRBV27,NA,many,CASSPTPPGSYEQYF,TGTGCCAGCAGTCCGACTCCACCGGGGTCCTACGAGCAGTACTTC
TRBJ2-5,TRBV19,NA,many,CASSLRLVGEETQYF,TGTGCCAGTAGTCTCCGACTAGTCGGCGAAGAGACCCAGTACTTC
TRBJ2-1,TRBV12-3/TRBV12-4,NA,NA,CASTPPSIRPSYNEQFF,TGTGCCAGCACCCCCCCGTCGATTAGGCCCTCCTACAATGAGCAGTTCTTC
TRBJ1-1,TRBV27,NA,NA,CASSLRSINTEAFF,TGTGCCAGCAGTCTCCGGTCCATTAACACTGAAGCTTTCTTT
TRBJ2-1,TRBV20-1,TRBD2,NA,CSEAGFSHNEQFF,TGCAGTGAAGCGGGATTTAGCCACAATGAGCAGTTCTTC
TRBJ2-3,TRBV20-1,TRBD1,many,CSLPHDHSGTERADTQYF,TGCAGCCTTCCACACGATCACTCCGGGACAGAAAGGGCAGATACGCAGTATTTT
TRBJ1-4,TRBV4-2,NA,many,CASSQDSPRIHGNEKLFF,TGTGCCAGCAGCCAAGATTCCCCTCGCATTCATGGGAATGAAAAACTGTTTTTT
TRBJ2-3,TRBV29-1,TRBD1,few,CSVDDRDSTDTQYF,TGCAGCGTTGACGACAGGGATAGCACAGATACGCAGTATTTT
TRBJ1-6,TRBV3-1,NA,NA,CASSQDRITPLHF,TGTGCCAGCAGCCAAGACAGGATTACACCCCTCCACTTT
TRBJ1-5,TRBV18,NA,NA,CASSLLPPDGSNQPQHF,TGTGCCAGCTCACTTCTTCCACCTGACGGTAGCAATCAGCCCCAGCATTTT
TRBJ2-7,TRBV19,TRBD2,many,CASSASGSPYEQYF,TGTGCCAGTAGTGCTAGCGGGAGTCCCTACGAGCAGTACTTC
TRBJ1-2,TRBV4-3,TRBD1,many,CASSQVSGTGEAYGYTF,TGCGCCAGCAGCCAAGTCTCCGGGACAGGGGAGGCCTATGGCTACACCTTC
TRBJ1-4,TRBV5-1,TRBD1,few,CASSTGQGLLFEKLFF,TGCGCCAGCAGCACCGGACAGGGACTGCTTTTCGAAAAACTGTTTTTT
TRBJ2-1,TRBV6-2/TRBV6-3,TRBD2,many,CASSWGTSSNEQFF,TGTGCCAGCAGTTGGGGGACTAGCTCGAATGAGCAGTTCTTC
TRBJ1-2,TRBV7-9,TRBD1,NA,CASSSRQGAFDGYTF,TGTGCCAGCAGCTCACGACAGGGGGCGTTTGATGGCTACACCTTC
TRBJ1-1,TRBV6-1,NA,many,CASVRGQAFF,TGTGCCAGCGTCCGGGGGCAAGCTTTCTTT
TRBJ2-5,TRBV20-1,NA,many,CSARHWTVLSETQYF,TGCAGTGCTAGGCATTGGACGGTCCTCTCAGAGACCCAGTACTTC
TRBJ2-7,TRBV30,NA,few,CAWSVNGFYEQYF,TGTGCCTGGAGTGTTAATGGGTTCTACGAGCAGTACTTC
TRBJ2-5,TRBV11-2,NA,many,CASSLDMGTQYF,TGTGCCAGCAGCTTGGATATGGGGACCCAGTACTTC
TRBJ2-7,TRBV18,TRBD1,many,CASSPVRLTGAYEQYF,TGTGCCAGCTCACCAGTACGACTAACAGGGGCCTACGAGCAGTACTTC
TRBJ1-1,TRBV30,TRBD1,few,CAWSLGTGGLGTEAFF,TGTGCCTGGAGCCTCGGGACAGGGGGTTTAGGCACTGAAGCTTTCTTT
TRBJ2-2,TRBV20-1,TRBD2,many,CSASSGTSGRGGGELFF,TGCAGTGCTAGTTCCGGGACTAGCGGGAGAGGTGGCGGGGAGCTGTTTTTT
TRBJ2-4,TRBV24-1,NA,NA,CATPWWISEAKNIQYF,TGTGCCACCCCCTGGTGGATTTCTGAGGCCAAAAACATTCAGTACTTC
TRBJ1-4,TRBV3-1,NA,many,CASSQDWGRANEKLFF,TGTGCCAGCAGCCAAGACTGGGGGCGAGCTAATGAAAAACTGTTTTTT
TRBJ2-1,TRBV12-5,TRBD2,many,CASAIGQPGSGRVKNDEQFF,TGTGCTAGTGCTATTGGCCAGCCAGGTAGCGGGAGGGTGAAAAATGATGAGCAGTTCTTC